The clone carrying this T cell receptor (beta chain) came up a few times. Its antigen is undetermined. These data belong to a study of early T cells in non-severe SARS-CoV-2 infection. V dropped 3 bases and J dropped 9 bases, with 15 bases sitting between them. The CDR3 is made up of 14 amino acids. Per the germline V gene, CDR1 is SGHTA and CDR2 is FQGTGA. Unique molecular identifiers tagged individual cDNA molecules. MiXCR, applied by TCRdb to the 5' RACE reads, yields one record per CDR3 protein. The table records more than 75,000 distinct CDR3 sequences, 14% of them present only once. Findings and caveats of the study: VDJdb-based annotation leaned toward anti-spike CD8 responses and missed private and CD4 specificities.

This receptor was taken from an adult who was a healthcare worker with PCR-confirmed SARS-CoV-2 infection or an uninfected control (not recorded which). Material: whole blood. The rearrangement joins TRBV7-3 to TRBJ2-1; D is possibly TRBD1 or TRBD2 (5 bases each). In nucleotides, the CDR3 is TGTGCCAGCAGCTTCCGAGGGACCCTAGGTGAGCAGTTCTTC. It translates to CASSFRGTLGEQFF.